This T cell receptor beta chain originates from a study of PD-1 blockade in classical Hodgkin lymphoma. Study findings and constraints: By C4D1, diversity of CD4+ TCRs had risen significantly, whereas that of CD8+ TCRs had not. Repertoire difference causes, possibly disease activity or prior therapy, remain undefined. Lower baseline TCR diversity was reported for newly diagnosed patients than for healthy donors. Lower baseline TCR diversity marked trial partial responders and progressors.

About this clone itself: The antigen remains undetermined.

Time point in this sample: cycle 4 day 1 (C4D1), after more than five weeks of nivolumab. With no exception, relapse followed autologous stem cell transplantation in all patients, and brentuximab vedotin exposure varied. Here immunoSEQ multiplex PCR was the method, and the copy in TCRdb shows in-frame clones only, minus some. The table has approximately 45,000 clones, just over 65% seen once. This clonotype originated in a human donor with classical Hodgkin lymphoma. Sequences were derived from peripheral blood mononuclear cells (PBMCs), sampled before the fourth cycle of nivolumab.

In DNA form, the CDR3 reads TGTGCCAGCAGTTCGACCGGGACGCTTTTTTCACCCCTCCACTTT. It is translated as CASSSTGTLFSPLHF. The V and J genes are TRBV28 and TRBJ1-6, with D tentatively TRBD1 (5 bases). Looked up from germline, CDR1 is MDHEN and CDR2 is SYDVKM. Trimming pared 4 bases from V and 9 bases from J, leaving 16 bases between. There are 15 residues in the CDR3.